These 23 T cell receptor beta chains share one sample of origin, sequenced in a study of shared clonotypes between healthy human individuals. Using immunoSEQ multiplex PCR, the repertoire was profiled, and TCRdb retains in-frame clones only, with some absent. The sample contains roughly 2,500,000 clones, 90% to 95% of which appear only once. The specimen was naive CD4+ T cells from PBMCs. This sample's subset: CD45RA+ positively selected. The receptors were gathered from a man between 18 and 35 years old in good health. Some clones in this sample may be carry-over from other donors' samples.

The chain recombines TRBV5-4 with TRBJ2-7; D remains ambiguous. The CDR3 totals 14 residues. V was pared by 3 bases and J by 7 bases, with 17 bases between. Per the germline V gene, CDR1 is SGHNT and CDR2 is YYREEE (reference sequence). The CDR3 nucleotides are TGTGCCAGCAGCTCCGGGTCCTCGATAAAGGAGCAGTACTTC. Translated: CASSSGSSIKEQYF.

The chain carries TRBV15 and TRBJ1-2; no clear D gene. The CDR3 spans 15 residues. CDR1 and CDR2 (germline): LNHNV, YYDKDF (reference sequence). The V end was cut by 4 bases, the J end by 8 bases, with 20 bases between. The CDR3 DNA reads TGTGCCACCAGCACCCTCCCCGCAGGACCTCTCGGCTACACCTTC. Amino acids: CATSTLPAGPLGYTF.

J is TRBJ1-3 and V is TRBV28; D is uncertain. Germline CDR1 is MDHEN and CDR2 is SYDVKM. This CDR3 is built from 14 residues. Trimming stripped 7 bases from V and 0 bases from J, with 10 bases between. CDR3 residues: CASTSWVSGNTIYF. The CDR3 DNA sequence: TGTGCCAGCACCTCTTGGGTCTCTGGAAACACCATATATTTT.

The chain recombines TRBV6-5 with TRBJ2-7; 12 nucleotides align to TRBD1. Trimming at V came to 6 bases and at J to 7 bases, leaving 7 bases not matched to a gene. Germline V gene sequence: CDR1 MNHEY, CDR2 SVGAGI. The CDR3 covers 14 residues. CDR3 in DNA: TGTGCCAGCAGAGGGACAGGGGGCTCTAGGGAGCAGTACTTC. This sequence encodes CASRGTGGSREQYF.

This clone appeared once. The chain couples TRBV29-1 to TRBJ2-1, with 10 bases lining up with TRBD2. After removal of 4 bases from V and 4 bases from J, the junction contained 7 bases not matched to a gene. CDR3 length equals 15 residues. CDR1 is SQVTM and CDR2 is ANQGSEA in the germline V gene. The CDR3 DNA is TGCAGCGTTGGATCCCCTAGCGGGGGATACAATGAGCAGTTCTTC. This encodes CSVGSPSGGYNEQFF.

For this clone: The same CDR3 arises from other DNA sequences in this sample as well. The chain is built from TRBV14 and TRBJ1-3, with TRBD1 as a possible D gene (5 bases). Trimming pared 4 bases from V and 7 bases from J, leaving 8 bases between. The length of the CDR3 is 12 residues. The germline V gene encodes CDR1 SGHDN and CDR2 FVKESK. This CDR3 reads CASSLGGNTIYF. CDR3 bases: TGTGCCAGCAGCCTCGGGGGGAACACCATATATTTT.

V is TRBV11-3 and J is TRBJ2-5; TRBD2 agrees at 11 bases. The CDR3 is 15 residues long. Germline V gene lookup returns CDR1 SGHNT and CDR2 YENEEA. V gave up 5 bases and J gave up 4 bases; unmatched junction bases: 6. DNA of the CDR3: TGTGCCAGCAGCCCCTTTGGACTAGCGGGAGAGACCCAGTACTTC. It codes for CASSPFGLAGETQYF.

The chain carries TRBV29-1 and TRBJ2-5; D not certain. Germline CDR1 reads SQVTM; CDR2 reads ANQGSEA. The CDR3 is 13 residues long. V shed 0 bases and J shed 4 bases, with 9 bases lying between them. CDR3 region: CSVEEQPGETQYF. CDR3 DNA sequence: TGCAGCGTTGAAGAACAGCCCGGAGAGACCCAGTACTTC.

The chain has TRBV5-1 and TRBJ1-2; no definite D call. CDR3 length: 13 residues. V lost 3 bases and J 8 bases, leaving 14 bases between the germline ends. Germline CDR1 SGHRS, CDR2 YFSETQ. The CDR3 coding sequence is TGCGCCAGCAGCTCCTCGTGGACTGGAGGCTACACCTTC. Translating gives CASSSSWTGGYTF.

V is TRBV18 and J is TRBJ2-5; 10 positions match TRBD1. The V gene's germline CDR1 is KGHSH and CDR2 LQKENI. Trimming at V came to 2 bases and at J to 0 bases, leaving 15 bases not matched to a gene. This CDR3 is 20 amino acids long. This CDR3 is CASSPALYGTGDSYQETQYF. The CDR3, as DNA: TGTGCCAGCTCACCAGCCCTTTATGGGACAGGGGACTCGTACCAAGAGACCCAGTACTTC.

The V and J genes are TRBV7-2 and TRBJ2-7; TRBD2 might be the D (5 bases). The CDR3 length is 16 residues. The germline V and J ends were trimmed by 4 bases and 0 bases, with 16 bases remaining between them. Germline assignment: CDR1 SGHTA and CDR2 FQGNSA. The CDR3 region has the DNA TGTGCCAGCAGCTCATACGGGGTGACGGGCTCCTACGAGCAGTACTTC. Residues: CASSSYGVTGSYEQYF.

This CDR3 is CASSIFIGGEGNQPQHF. Written as DNA, the CDR3 is TGTGCCAGTAGTATTTTTATCGGGGGTGAGGGCAATCAGCCCCAGCATTTT. This rearrangement joins TRBV19 to TRBJ1-5, with D perhaps TRBD1 (5 bases). Per germline, CDR1 LNHDA and CDR2 SQIVND (reference sequence). V dropped 3 bases and J dropped 2 bases, with 17 bases sitting between them. This CDR3 is built from 17 residues.

On this clone itself: Other nucleotide sequences in the sample specify the same CDR3. The chain links TRBV7-2 to TRBJ2-5; D not resolved. CDR3 size: 13 residues. Per germline, CDR1 SGHTA and CDR2 FQGNSA. Trimming stripped 2 bases from V and 2 bases from J, with 6 bases between. CDR3: CASSLLRQETQYF. Here the CDR3 DNA reads TGTGCCAGCAGCTTATTGAGGCAAGAGACCCAGTACTTC. The whole variable domain, remainder taken from reference TRBV7-2 and TRBJ2-5, is GAGVSQSPSNKVTEKGKDVELRCDPISGHTALYWYRQSLGQGLEFLIYFQGNSAPDKSGLPSDRFSAERTGGSVSTLTIQRTQQEDSAVYLCASSLLRQETQYFGPGTRLLVL.

This chain uses TRBV6-1 with TRBJ1-3, with D perhaps matching TRBD1 (5 bases). V was trimmed by 1 base and J by 2 bases, leaving 6 bases between them. Germline CDR1 MNHNS, CDR2 SASEGT. The CDR3 loop spans 14 amino acids. CDR3 loop: CASSEGRAGNTIYF. CDR3 DNA: TGTGCCAGCAGTGAAGGCAGGGCTGGAAACACCATATATTTT.

The chain employs TRBV13 and TRBJ2-7; D is possibly TRBD1 (5 bases). The germline gives CDR1 PRHDT, CDR2 FYEKMQ (reference sequence). CDR3 length equals 16 residues. Trimming removed 1 base from V and 6 bases from J, with 19 bases in between. The CDR3 region has the DNA TGTGCCAGCAGCTTAGCCTCCATGGGCAGGGCAGGCGAGCAGTACTTC. Its translation is CASSLASMGRAGEQYF.

This chain connects TRBV19 to TRBJ2-7; 10 bases are a match to TRBD1. The CDR3 totals 16 residues. Germline V lookup: CDR1 LNHDA, CDR2 SQIVND (reference sequence). With V trimmed by 6 bases and J by 4 bases, 12 bases remained unmatched. Written as DNA, the CDR3 is TGTGCCAGTAGGAGCTGGGACAGGGGAGAGGGTTACGAGCAGTACTTC. Translation: CASRSWDRGEGYEQYF.

The chain recombines TRBV5-1 with TRBJ2-2; D might be TRBD2 (7 bases). The CDR3 contains 14 residues. CDR1 SGHRS and CDR2 YFSETQ come from the germline V gene. V lost 7 bases and J 4 bases, leaving 14 bases between the germline ends. CDR3 protein: CASGTTGSTGELFF. CDR3 coding DNA: TGCGCCAGCGGGACTACAGGGTCCACCGGGGAGCTGTTTTTT.

This clone came up once. The V gene is TRBV7-9, the J gene TRBJ2-3, with 9 positions matching TRBD2. Germline CDR1 SEHNR, CDR2 FQNEAQ (reference sequence). J gave up 5 bases and V 1 base, and 7 bases lay outside the gene matches. The CDR3 length is 16 residues. The CDR3 region is CASSLVLREGGDTQYF. The CDR3 nucleotides are TGTGCCAGCAGCTTAGTCTTGCGGGAGGGAGGAGATACGCAGTATTTT.

V gene TRBV7-8 combines with J gene TRBJ2-1, with 7 bases that match TRBD1. Trimming removed 0 bases from V and 4 bases from J; junction bases left unmatched: 12. The germline CDR1 and CDR2 sequences are SGHVS and FQNEAQ. CDR3 size: 18 residues. CDR3 in DNA: TGTGCCAGCAGCTTAGCCCGTTTTGGGACAGAGCCATACAATGAGCAGTTCTTC. This codes for CASSLARFGTEPYNEQFF.

Turning to this clone: The same CDR3 can be traced to other DNA sequences in this sample. The rearrangement uses TRBV28 and TRBJ1-1; D remains ambiguous. CDR3 size: 12 residues. CDR1 is MDHEN and CDR2 is SYDVKM in the germline V gene. Deletions cut 1 base from V and 5 bases from J, with 5 bases between. The CDR3 region has the DNA TGTGCCAGCAGTTTATTTGAAACTGAAGCTTTCTTT. It yields the protein CASSLFETEAFF.

The rearrangement joins TRBV19 to TRBJ1-1; no clear D. The CDR3 totals 12 residues. The V gene's germline CDR1 is LNHDA and CDR2 SQIVND (reference sequence). V lost 8 bases to trimming and J lost 1 base, with 8 bases between them. The CDR3 region has the DNA TGTGCCAGTGGGAACCGGAACACTGAAGCTTTCTTT. Protein: CASGNRNTEAFF.

CDR3 region: CASSYLPGLRDTEAFF. DNA of the CDR3: TGTGCCAGCAGTTACCTACCGGGGCTAAGGGACACTGAAGCTTTCTTT. The chain recombines TRBV6-5 with TRBJ1-1, with D tentatively TRBD1 (5 bases). Germline loops: CDR1 MNHEY, CDR2 SVGAGI. V lost 2 bases to trimming and J lost 3 bases, with 16 bases between them. This CDR3 has 16 residues.

The chain employs TRBV9 and TRBJ2-2; D unresolved. CDR1 SGDLS and CDR2 YYNGEE come from the germline V gene. The CDR3 is 16 amino acids. V shed 4 bases and J shed 0 bases, with 13 bases lying between them. The CDR3 DNA reads TGTGCCAGCAGCCCTCGGCCACCCGCGAACACCGGGGAGCTGTTTTTT. It yields the protein CASSPRPPANTGELFF.